The sequence of this TCR beta chain was determined in a study of Ad26.COV2.S vaccination and SARS-CoV-2 variants. Regarding this clone: Other DNA sequences within the sample encode an identical CDR3.

Libraries were prepared by immunoSEQ multiplex PCR; TCRdb keeps only in-frame clonotypes and omits some of them. The table includes about 450,000 clones, roughly 89% detected once. As to treatment: 15 to 20 received Ad26.COV2.S at low or high dose, single or two shots; 5 received placebo; per-sample allocation not given. Each sample was drawn 63 days after the first injection (of vaccine or placebo). A Boston adult aged 18-55 years was the donor. The germline gives CDR1 SGHAT, CDR2 FQNNGV. With V trimmed by 4 bases and J by 4 bases, 1 base remained unmatched. CDR3 length: 14 amino acids. The sequence was collected from a person between 18 and 59 years old who received the Ad26.COV2.S COVID-19 vaccine or a placebo. The V call is TRBV11-2, the J call TRBJ2-3; 11 nucleotides align to TRBD2. Sequencing used peripheral blood, obtained in a trial of Ad26.COV2.S vaccine versus placebo. The DNA of the CDR3 is TGTGCCAGCAGCTCTAGCGGGGGGTCAGATACGCAGTATTTT. Translating gives CASSSSGGSDTQYF.